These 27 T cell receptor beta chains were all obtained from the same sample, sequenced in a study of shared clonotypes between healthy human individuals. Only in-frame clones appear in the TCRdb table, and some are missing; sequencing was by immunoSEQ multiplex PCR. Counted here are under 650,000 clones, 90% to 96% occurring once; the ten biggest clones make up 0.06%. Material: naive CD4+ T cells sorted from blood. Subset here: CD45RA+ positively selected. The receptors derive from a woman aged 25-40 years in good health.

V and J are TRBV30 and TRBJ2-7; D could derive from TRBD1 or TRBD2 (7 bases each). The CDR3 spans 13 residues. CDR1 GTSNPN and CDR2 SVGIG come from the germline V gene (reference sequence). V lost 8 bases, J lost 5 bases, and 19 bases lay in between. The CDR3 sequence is CAGGRGRGDEQYF. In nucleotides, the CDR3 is TGTGCCGGGGGGAGGGGGCGCGGCGACGAGCAGTACTTC. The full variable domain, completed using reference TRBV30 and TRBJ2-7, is SQTIHQWPATLVQPVGSPLSLECTVEGTSNPNLYWYRQAAGRGLQLLFYSVGIGQISSEVPQNLSASRPQDRQFILSSKKLLLSDSGFYLCAGGRGRGDEQYFGPGTRLTVT.

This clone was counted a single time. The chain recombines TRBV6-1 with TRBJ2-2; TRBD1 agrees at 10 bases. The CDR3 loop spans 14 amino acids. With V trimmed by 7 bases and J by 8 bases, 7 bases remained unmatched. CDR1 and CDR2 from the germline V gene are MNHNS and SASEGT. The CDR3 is CASIRDRGVGELFF. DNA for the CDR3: TGTGCCAGCATCAGGGACAGGGGAGTGGGGGAGCTGTTTTTT.

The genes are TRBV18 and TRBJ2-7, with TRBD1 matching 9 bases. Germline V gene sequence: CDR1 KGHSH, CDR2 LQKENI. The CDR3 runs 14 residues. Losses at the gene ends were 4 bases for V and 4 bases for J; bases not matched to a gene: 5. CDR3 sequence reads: CASSLGTGTYEQYF. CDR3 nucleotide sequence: TGTGCCAGCTCACTAGGGACAGGGACATACGAGCAGTACTTC.

CDR3 region: CASSSRGGSYEQYF. DNA for the CDR3: TGTGCCAGCAGCTCCCGGGGTGGGTCCTACGAGCAGTACTTC. V and J are TRBV11-2 and TRBJ2-7; D possibly corresponds to TRBD2 (5 bases). Germline CDR1 reads SGHAT; CDR2 reads FQNNGV. The CDR3 sequence is 14 residues long. V was clipped by 4 bases and J by 1 base, with 11 bases between them.

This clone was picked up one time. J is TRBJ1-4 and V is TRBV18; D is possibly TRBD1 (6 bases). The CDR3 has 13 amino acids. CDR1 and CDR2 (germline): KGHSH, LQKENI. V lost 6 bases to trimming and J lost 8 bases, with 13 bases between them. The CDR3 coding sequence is TGTGCCAGCTCGCGCTCCACAGGGGAAAAACTGTTTTTT. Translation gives CASSRSTGEKLFF. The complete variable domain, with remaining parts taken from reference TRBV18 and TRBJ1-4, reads NAGVMQNPRHLVRRRGQEARLRCSPMKGHSHVYWYRQLPEEGLKFMVYLQKENIIDESGMPKERFSAEFPKEGPSILRIQQVVRGDSAAYFCASSRSTGEKLFFGSGTQLSVL.

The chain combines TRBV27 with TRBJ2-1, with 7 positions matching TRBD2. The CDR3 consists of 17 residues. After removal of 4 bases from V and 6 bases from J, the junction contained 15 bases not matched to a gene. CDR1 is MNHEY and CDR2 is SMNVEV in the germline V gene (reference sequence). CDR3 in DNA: TGTGCCAGCAGTTCCCTCTCCGGGGCGGGAGTGGTCAATGAGCAGTTCTTC. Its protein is CASSSLSGAGVVNEQFF.

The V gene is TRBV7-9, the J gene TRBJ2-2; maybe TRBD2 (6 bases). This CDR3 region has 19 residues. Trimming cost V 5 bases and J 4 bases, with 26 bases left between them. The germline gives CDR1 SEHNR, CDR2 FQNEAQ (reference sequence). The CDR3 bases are TGTGCCAGCAGCCCCTTACCCCCTGGGTGGGCCGGGAGCACCGGGGAGCTGTTTTTT. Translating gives CASSPLPPGWAGSTGELFF.

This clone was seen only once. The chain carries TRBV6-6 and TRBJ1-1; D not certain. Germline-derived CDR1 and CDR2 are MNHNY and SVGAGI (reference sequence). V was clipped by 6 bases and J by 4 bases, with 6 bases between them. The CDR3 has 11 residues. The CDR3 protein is CASRVRTEAFF. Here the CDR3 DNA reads TGTGCCAGCAGGGTTCGCACTGAAGCTTTCTTT.

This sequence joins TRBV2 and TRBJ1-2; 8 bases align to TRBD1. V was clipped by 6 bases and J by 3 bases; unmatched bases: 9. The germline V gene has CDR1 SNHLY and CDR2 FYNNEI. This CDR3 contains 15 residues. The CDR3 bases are TGTGCCAGCAGGCTAGACAGGGGCTCGGACTATGGCTACACCTTC. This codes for CASRLDRGSDYGYTF.

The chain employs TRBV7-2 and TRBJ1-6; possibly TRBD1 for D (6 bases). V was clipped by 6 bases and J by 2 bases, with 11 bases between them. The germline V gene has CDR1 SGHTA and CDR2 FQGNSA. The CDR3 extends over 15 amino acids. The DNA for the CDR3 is TGTGCCAGCAGTCGCGGACAGCCCTATAATTCACCCCTCCACTTT. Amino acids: CASSRGQPYNSPLHF.

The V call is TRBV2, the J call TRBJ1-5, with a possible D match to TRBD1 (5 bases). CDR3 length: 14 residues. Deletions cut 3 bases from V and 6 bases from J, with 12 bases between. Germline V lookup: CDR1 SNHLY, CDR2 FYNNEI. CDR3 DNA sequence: TGTGCCAGCAGTGATGGCGGGAGGGGTCAGCCCCAGCATTTT. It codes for CASSDGGRGQPQHF.

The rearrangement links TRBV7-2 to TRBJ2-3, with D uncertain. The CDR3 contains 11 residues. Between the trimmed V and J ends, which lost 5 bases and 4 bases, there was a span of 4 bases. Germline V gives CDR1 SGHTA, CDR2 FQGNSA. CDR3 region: CASSISDTQYF. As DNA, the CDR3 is TGTGCCAGCAGCATCTCAGATACGCAGTATTTT.

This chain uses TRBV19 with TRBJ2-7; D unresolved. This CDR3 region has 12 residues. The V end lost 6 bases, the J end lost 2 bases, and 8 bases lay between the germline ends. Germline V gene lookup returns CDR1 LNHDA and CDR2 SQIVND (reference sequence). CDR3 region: CASSAQPYEQYF. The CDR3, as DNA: TGTGCCAGTAGCGCCCAGCCCTACGAGCAGTACTTC.

The CDR3 DNA follows: TGTGCCAGCAGTGTGACACAATATAGCAATCAGCCCCAGCATTTT. Translated: CASSVTQYSNQPQHF. The chain carries TRBV2 and TRBJ1-5; D uncertain. The CDR3 has 15 amino acids. V was clipped by 4 bases and J by 0 bases, with 10 bases between them. Germline V gene data show CDR1 as SNHLY and CDR2 as FYNNEI.

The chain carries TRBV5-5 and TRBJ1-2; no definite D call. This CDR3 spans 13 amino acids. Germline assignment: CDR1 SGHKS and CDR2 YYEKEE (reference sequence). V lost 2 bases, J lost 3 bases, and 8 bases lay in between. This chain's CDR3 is CASSFGPDYGYTF. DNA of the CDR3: TGTGCCAGCAGCTTCGGGCCAGACTATGGCTACACCTTC.

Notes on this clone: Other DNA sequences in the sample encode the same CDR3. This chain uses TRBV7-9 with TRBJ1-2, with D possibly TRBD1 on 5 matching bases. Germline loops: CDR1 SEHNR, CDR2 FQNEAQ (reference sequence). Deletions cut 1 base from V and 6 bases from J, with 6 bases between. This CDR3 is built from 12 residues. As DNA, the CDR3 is TGTGCCAGCAGCTTAGGGGGGAATGGCTACACCTTC. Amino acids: CASSLGGNGYTF.

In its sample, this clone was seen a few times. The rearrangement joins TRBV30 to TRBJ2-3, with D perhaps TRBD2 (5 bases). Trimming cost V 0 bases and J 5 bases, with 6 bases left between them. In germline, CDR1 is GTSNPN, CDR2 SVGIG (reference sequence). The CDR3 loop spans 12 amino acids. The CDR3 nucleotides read TGTGCCTGGAGTGTACTAGGAGATACGCAGTATTTT. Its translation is CAWSVLGDTQYF.

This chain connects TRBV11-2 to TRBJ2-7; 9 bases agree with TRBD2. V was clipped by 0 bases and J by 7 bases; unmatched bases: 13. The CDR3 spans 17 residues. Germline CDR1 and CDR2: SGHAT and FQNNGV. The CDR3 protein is CASSLDPGRASGKEQYF. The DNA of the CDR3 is TGTGCCAGCAGCTTAGACCCGGGGAGGGCTAGCGGGAAGGAGCAGTACTTC.

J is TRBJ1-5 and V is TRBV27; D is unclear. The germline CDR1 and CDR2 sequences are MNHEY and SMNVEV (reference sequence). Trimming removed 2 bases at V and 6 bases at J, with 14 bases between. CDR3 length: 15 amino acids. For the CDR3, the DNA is TGTGCCAGCAGTTTAACCTGGACGGCGAGTCAGCCCCAGCATTTT. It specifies CASSLTWTASQPQHF.

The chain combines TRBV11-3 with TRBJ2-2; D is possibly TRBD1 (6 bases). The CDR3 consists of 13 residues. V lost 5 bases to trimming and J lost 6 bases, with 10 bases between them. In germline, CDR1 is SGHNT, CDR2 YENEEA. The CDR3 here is CASSVQGAGELFF. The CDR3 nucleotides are TGTGCCAGCAGCGTACAGGGAGCCGGGGAGCTGTTTTTT.

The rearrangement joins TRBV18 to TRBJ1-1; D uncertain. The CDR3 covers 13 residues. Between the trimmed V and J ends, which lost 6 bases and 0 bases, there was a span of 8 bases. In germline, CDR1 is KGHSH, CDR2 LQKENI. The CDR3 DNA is TGTGCCAGCTCGGAGGGCATGAACACTGAAGCTTTCTTT. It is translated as CASSEGMNTEAFF. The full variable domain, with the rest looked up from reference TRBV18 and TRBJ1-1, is NAGVMQNPRHLVRRRGQEARLRCSPMKGHSHVYWYRQLPEEGLKFMVYLQKENIIDESGMPKERFSAEFPKEGPSILRIQQVVRGDSAAYFCASSEGMNTEAFFGQGTRLTVV.

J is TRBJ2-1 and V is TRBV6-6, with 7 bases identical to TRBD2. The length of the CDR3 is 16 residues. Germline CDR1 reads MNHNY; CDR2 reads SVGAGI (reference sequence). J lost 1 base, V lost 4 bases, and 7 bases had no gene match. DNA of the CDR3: TGTGCCAGCAGTTTCCCGAGCGGGAAATCCTACAATGAGCAGTTCTTC. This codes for CASSFPSGKSYNEQFF.

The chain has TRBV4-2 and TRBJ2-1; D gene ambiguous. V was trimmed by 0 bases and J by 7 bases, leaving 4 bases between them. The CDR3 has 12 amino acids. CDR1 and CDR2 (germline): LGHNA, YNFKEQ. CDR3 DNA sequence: TGTGCCAGCAGCCAAGAATGGAATGAGCAGTTCTTC. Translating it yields CASSQEWNEQFF.

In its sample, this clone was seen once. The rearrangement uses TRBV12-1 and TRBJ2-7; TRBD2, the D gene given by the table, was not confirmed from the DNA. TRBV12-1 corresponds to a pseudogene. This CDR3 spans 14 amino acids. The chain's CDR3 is CASSWKEGSSEQYF. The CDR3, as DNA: TGTGCCAGCAGCTGGAAGGAAGGGAGTTCCGAGCAGTACTTC.

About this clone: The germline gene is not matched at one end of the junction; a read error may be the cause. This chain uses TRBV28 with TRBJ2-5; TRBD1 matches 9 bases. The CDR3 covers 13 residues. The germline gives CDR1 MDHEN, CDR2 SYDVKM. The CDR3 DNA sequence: TGCGCAAGTCGGACAGGGGCAAAAGAGACCCAGTACTTC. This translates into CASRTGAKETQYF.

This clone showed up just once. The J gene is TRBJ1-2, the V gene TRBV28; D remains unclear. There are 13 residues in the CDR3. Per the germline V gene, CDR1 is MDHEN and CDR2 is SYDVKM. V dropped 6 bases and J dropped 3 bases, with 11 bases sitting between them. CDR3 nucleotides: TGTGCCAGCAGCTTCGGGAGTCACTATGGCTACACCTTC. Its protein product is CASSFGSHYGYTF.

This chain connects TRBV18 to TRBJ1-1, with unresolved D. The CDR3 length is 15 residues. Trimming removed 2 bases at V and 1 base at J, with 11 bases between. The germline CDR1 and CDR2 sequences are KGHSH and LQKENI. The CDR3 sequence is CASSPGQVGNTEAFF. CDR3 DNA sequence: TGTGCCAGCTCACCAGGTCAGGTGGGGAACACTGAAGCTTTCTTT.